These T cell receptor beta chains were read from a single sample in a study of radiotherapy plus CTLA-4 blockade in lung cancer. Generated by immunoSEQ multiplex PCR, the TCRdb table keeps only in-frame clones and is missing some. The repertoire holds 81,000 or so clones, with approximately 83% as singletons. Sequencing was performed on peripheral blood, taken from a patient treated with radiotherapy plus ipilimumab. The receptors were gathered from a human donor with non-small cell lung cancer that progressed on radiotherapy plus ipilimumab. Both conserved end residues are part of each CDR3. The D gene is left open where the match is weak. Some rows mark clone size as missing; the rest say once, few, many or name a class of expanded clone.

.	TRBV19	.	TRBJ2-7	CASSTPGYEQYF	TGTGCCAGTAGTACCCCCGGCTACGAGCAGTACTTC
TRBD1	TRBV6-5	few	TRBJ1-5	CASSWTGENQPQHF	TGTGCCAGCAGTTGGACAGGGGAAAATCAGCCCCAGCATTTT
.	TRBV4-2	.	TRBJ1-4	CASSQDWASTNEKLFF	TGTGCCAGCAGCCAAGATTGGGCGTCAACTAATGAAAAACTGTTTTTT
TRBD1	TRBV27	.	TRBJ2-4	CATRPGTGLKNIQYF	TGTGCCACCCGTCCCGGGACAGGGCTCAAAAACATTCAGTACTTC
TRBD2	TRBV6-6	.	TRBJ2-3	CASRRGLAGTDTQYF	TGTGCCAGCAGACGGGGACTAGCGGGTACAGATACGCAGTATTTT
TRBD2	TRBV30	.	TRBJ2-5	CAWTGTRELNQETQYF	TGTGCCTGGACCGGGACTAGAGAGTTGAACCAAGAGACCCAGTACTTC
.	TRBV4-1	.	TRBJ2-7	CASSQVSFYEQYF	TGCGCCAGCAGCCAAGTCTCTTTCTACGAGCAGTACTTC
.	TRBV15	.	TRBJ2-1	CATSRDIASHEQFF	TGTGCCACCAGCAGAGATATTGCTTCCCATGAGCAGTTCTTC
TRBD1	TRBV18	.	TRBJ2-3	CASSEDRESTDTQYF	TGTGCCAGCTCAGAGGACAGGGAAAGCACAGATACGCAGTATTTT
TRBD1	TRBV15	.	TRBJ1-2	CATSNPGQGYGYTF	TGTGCCACCAGCAATCCGGGACAGGGCTATGGCTACACCTTC
TRBD2	TRBV2	.	TRBJ2-5	CASSVGLAGGQETQYF	TGTGCCAGCAGTGTCGGACTAGCGGGGGGCCAAGAGACCCAGTACTTC
.	TRBV27	.	TRBJ2-1	CASSLYEGSSYNEQFF	TGTGCCAGCAGTTTATACGAGGGGAGCTCCTACAATGAGCAGTTCTTC
.	TRBV9	.	TRBJ2-7	CASSVDPGPSYEQYF	TGTGCCAGCAGCGTAGACCCCGGGCCCTCCTACGAGCAGTACTTC
TRBD1	TRBV5-1	.	TRBJ1-6	CATGTGAGNSPLHF	TGCGCCACCGGGACAGGGGCAGGGAATTCACCCCTCCACTTT
.	TRBV9	.	TRBJ2-1	CASSVSSWAYNEQFF	TGTGCCAGCAGCGTATCTAGCTGGGCCTACAATGAGCAGTTCTTC
.	TRBV7-2	.	TRBJ1-5	CASSLAGGYNQPQHF	TGTGCCAGCAGCTTAGCGGGGGGTTACAATCAGCCCCAGCATTTT
TRBD2	TRBV19	.	TRBJ2-3	CASRWTSGGADTQYF	TGTGCCAGTAGGTGGACTAGCGGGGGCGCAGATACGCAGTATTTT
TRBD1	TRBV5-1	.	TRBJ1-2	CASTPGTGGWSYTF	TGCGCCAGCACCCCCGGGACAGGGGGCTGGAGCTACACCTTC
TRBD1	TRBV19	.	TRBJ2-1	CASAGTGSYNEQFF	TGTGCCAGTGCCGGGACAGGCTCCTACAATGAGCAGTTCTTC
TRBD2	TRBV19	.	TRBJ2-4	CASSIEGGGRAKNIQYF	TGTGCCAGTAGTATAGAGGGCGGGGGGCGTGCCAAAAACATTCAGTACTTC
.	TRBV28	.	TRBJ1-2	CASSLYAELYGYTF	TGTGCCAGCAGTTTATATGCAGAGCTCTATGGCTACACCTTC
TRBD1	TRBV7-9	.	TRBJ1-2	CAFRDRDGYTF	TGTGCCTTCCGGGACAGAGATGGCTACACCTTC
.	TRBV5-1	few	TRBJ1-4	CASSLGRGADEKLFF	TGCGCCAGCAGCTTGGGTAGAGGGGCGGATGAAAAACTGTTTTTT
TRBD1	TRBV9	.	TRBJ1-1	CASSPRQGTTEAFF	TGTGCCAGCAGCCCCAGACAGGGGACGACTGAAGCTTTCTTT
.	TRBV30	.	TRBJ1-5	CAWGSTSGPQHF	TGTGCCTGGGGGAGTACCTCAGGGCCCCAGCATTTT
.	TRBV5-1	.	TRBJ2-7	CASSLVPGTPSGRDEQYF	TGCGCCAGCAGCTTGGTACCAGGAACCCCCTCGGGGCGGGACGAGCAGTACTTC
TRBD1	TRBV16	few	TRBJ2-7	CASSPRQGSLSYEQYF	TGTGCCAGCAGCCCCCGACAGGGGAGCCTTTCCTACGAGCAGTACTTC
.	TRBV7-3	.	TRBJ1-1	CASSLWGNTEAFF	TGTGCCAGCAGCTTATGGGGTAACACTGAAGCTTTCTTT
.	TRBV19	.	TRBJ1-5	CASSPRTLASNQPQHF	TGTGCCAGTAGTCCCCGGACGTTGGCCTCCAATCAGCCCCAGCATTTT
.	TRBV6-6	.	TRBJ1-1	CASSSIGNQGLAFF	TGTGCCAGCAGTTCAATCGGGAATCAGGGTTTGGCTTTCTTT
.	TRBV19	.	TRBJ2-4	CASSPSWMTKNIQYF	TGTGCCAGTAGTCCCTCTTGGATGACCAAAAACATTCAGTACTTC
.	TRBV7-8	.	TRBJ1-3	CASSYWTRGNTIYF	TGTGCCAGCAGCTATTGGACAAGAGGAAACACCATATATTTT
.	TRBV10-3	.	TRBJ1-2	CAISESGGGRETWYTF	TGTGCCATCAGTGAGTCCGGGGGTGGCAGGGAAACCTGGTACACCTTC
TRBD2	TRBV4-2	.	TRBJ2-5	CASSPLGTSGGGETQYF	TGTGCCAGCAGCCCGCTCGGGACTAGCGGGGGAGGGGAGACCCAGTACTTC
.	TRBV7-8	.	TRBJ1-1	CASSGLGGQINTEAFF	TGTGCCAGCAGCGGTCTCGGTGGCCAGATTAACACTGAAGCTTTCTTT
.	TRBV4-3	.	TRBJ1-1	CASSQDTGAAEAFF	TGCGCCAGCAGCCAAGATACCGGGGCGGCTGAAGCTTTCTTT
TRBD1	TRBV28	.	TRBJ1-2	CASSPTGSRYYGYTF	TGTGCCAGCAGTCCGACAGGGTCTCGGTACTATGGCTACACCTTC
.	TRBV30	.	TRBJ1-4	CAWSVLWYGSEKLFF	TGTGCCTGGAGTGTACTCTGGTATGGTAGTGAAAAACTGTTTTTT
TRBD1	TRBV28	.	TRBJ2-5	CASSPRTGSQETQYF	TGTGCCAGCAGCCCCCGGACAGGCTCTCAAGAGACCCAGTACTTC
TRBD1	TRBV15	.	TRBJ2-2	CATSGREGQGSLSSSGELFF	TGTGCCACCAGCGGCCGGGAGGGACAGGGGTCGTTATCGTCCTCCGGGGAGCTGTTTTTT
.	TRBV4-3	.	TRBJ1-5	CASSQDPPRTVNQPQHF	TGCGCCAGCAGCCAAGATCCCCCGAGGACAGTGAATCAGCCCCAGCATTTT
TRBD1	TRBV10-3	.	TRBJ2-3	CAIAKSRDRGLSTDTQYF	TGTGCCATCGCCAAGTCCCGGGACAGGGGTCTTAGCACAGATACGCAGTATTTT
TRBD1	TRBV18	.	TRBJ2-2	CASSPRQGDTGELFF	TGTGCCAGCTCACCTAGACAGGGAGACACCGGGGAGCTGTTTTTT
.	TRBV9	.	TRBJ1-2	CASSPRGGVGGYTF	TGTGCCAGCAGCCCCCGGGGGGGGGTAGGCGGCTACACCTTC
.	TRBV9	.	TRBJ1-5	CASSVAGAGQPQHF	TGTGCCAGCAGCGTAGCAGGGGCGGGTCAGCCCCAGCATTTT
TRBD2	TRBV9	.	TRBJ2-3	CASSASLTSGSNTQYF	TGTGCCAGCAGCGCCTCACTGACTAGCGGGAGCAATACGCAGTATTTT
.	TRBV4-3	once	TRBJ2-7	CASSQDHGYEQYF	TGCGCCAGCAGCCAAGATCACGGCTACGAGCAGTACTTC
.	TRBV30	.	TRBJ1-5	CAWNLGTGNQPQHF	TGTGCCTGGAATCTCGGTACAGGCAATCAGCCCCAGCATTTT
TRBD1	TRBV7-6	.	TRBJ2-2	CASRGTGGTGELFF	TGTGCCAGCAGGGGGACAGGGGGCACCGGGGAGCTGTTTTTT
TRBD1	TRBV4-3	.	TRBJ1-6	CASSQEPGQGGSPLHF	TGCGCCAGCAGCCAAGAACCGGGACAGGGTGGTTCACCCCTCCACTTT
.	TRBV9	.	TRBJ2-4	CASSVDGGLGNIQYF	TGTGCCAGCAGCGTAGATGGGGGGCTGGGAAACATTCAGTACTTC
TRBD1	TRBV29-1	.	TRBJ1-5	CSVETGTSNQPQHF	TGCAGCGTTGAGACAGGGACTAGCAATCAGCCCCAGCATTTT
.	TRBV6-6	.	TRBJ1-2	CASKAGGRLYGYTF	TGTGCCAGCAAGGCGGGGGGGAGGCTTTATGGCTACACCTTC
.	TRBV18	.	TRBJ2-1	CASSPPNGRDNEQFF	TGTGCCAGCTCACCACCGAATGGCCGCGATAATGAGCAGTTCTTC
.	TRBV10-1	.	TRBJ2-7	CATHYEQYF	TGCGCCACCCACTACGAGCAGTACTTC
.	TRBV4-3	.	TRBJ1-2	CASSQDLGSYGYTF	TGCGCCAGCAGCCAAGATCTAGGGAGCTATGGCTACACCTTC